The rows below give T cell receptor beta chains drawn from one sample of a study of CD8+ T cells in alopecia areata. Libraries were prepared by immunoSEQ multiplex PCR; TCRdb keeps only in-frame clonotypes and omits some of them. Of roughly 150,000 clones detected, 80% to 90% appear once; the ten largest clones hold about 14%. Sequencing was performed on CD8+ T cells sorted from blood, taken at week 0. The source of these receptors is a human donor with alopecia areata. The CDR3 runs from the conserved cysteine through the conserved F or W. D genes are given only for firm matches. The listing skips clone size in some rows; elsewhere it reads once, few, many or a size class.

j_call: TRBJ2-3
d_call: TRBD1
v_call: TRBV29-1
clone_size: once
cdr3_nt: TGCAGCGTGGCAGGGGGCAGCACAGATACGCAGTATTTT
cdr3_aa: CSVAGGSTDTQYF

j_call: TRBJ2-7
d_call: -
v_call: TRBV7-9
clone_size: -
cdr3_nt: TGTGCCAGCAGCTCGGCCTACGAGCAGTACTTC
cdr3_aa: CASSSAYEQYF

j_call: TRBJ2-2
d_call: -
v_call: TRBV7-6
clone_size: -
cdr3_nt: TGTGCCAGCAGCTTATCATCGGGAGACACCGGGGAGCTGTTTTTT
cdr3_aa: CASSLSSGDTGELFF

j_call: TRBJ2-1
d_call: -
v_call: TRBV5-4
clone_size: -
cdr3_nt: TGTGCCAGCAGCTTGGAATCGGCGGACAATGAGCAGTTCTTC
cdr3_aa: CASSLESADNEQFF

j_call: TRBJ2-3
d_call: -
v_call: TRBV14
clone_size: -
cdr3_nt: TGTGCCAGCAGCCAAGATCTGGGTCTCACCGGCACAGATACGCAGTATTTT
cdr3_aa: CASSQDLGLTGTDTQYF

j_call: TRBJ1-2
d_call: -
v_call: TRBV9
clone_size: -
cdr3_nt: TGTGCCAGCAGCGTAGGTTCAGCGACCTATGGCTACACCTTC
cdr3_aa: CASSVGSATYGYTF

j_call: TRBJ2-1
d_call: TRBD2
v_call: TRBV4-1
clone_size: -
cdr3_nt: TGCGCCAGCAGCCAGCTAGCGGGAGACCCCAATGAGCAGTTCTTC
cdr3_aa: CASSQLAGDPNEQFF

j_call: TRBJ2-1
d_call: -
v_call: TRBV7-3
clone_size: -
cdr3_nt: TGTGCCAGCAGCTTCCACAGGACTCATGAGCAGTTCTTC
cdr3_aa: CASSFHRTHEQFF

j_call: TRBJ2-1
d_call: -
v_call: TRBV5-1
clone_size: once
cdr3_nt: TGCGCCAGCAGCTTGCGGGTGAAGGAGCAGTTCTTC
cdr3_aa: CASSLRVKEQFF

j_call: TRBJ2-7
d_call: -
v_call: TRBV28
clone_size: -
cdr3_nt: TGTGCCAGCAGTCCGGGAGTCTACGAGCAGTACTTC
cdr3_aa: CASSPGVYEQYF

j_call: TRBJ1-2
d_call: -
v_call: TRBV6-5
clone_size: -
cdr3_nt: TGTGCCAGCAGTCCCGTTGGGGGCTATGGCTACACCTTC
cdr3_aa: CASSPVGGYGYTF

j_call: TRBJ2-2
d_call: TRBD2
v_call: TRBV7-8
clone_size: once
cdr3_nt: TGTGCCAGCAGCGGGACTCGGGCGGGGGTAGCCGGGGAGCTGTTTTTT
cdr3_aa: CASSGTRAGVAGELFF

j_call: TRBJ1-2
d_call: -
v_call: TRBV20-1
clone_size: -
cdr3_nt: TGCAGTGCTCGGACCAGCTATGGCTACACCTTC
cdr3_aa: CSARTSYGYTF

j_call: TRBJ2-3
d_call: -
v_call: TRBV2
clone_size: once
cdr3_nt: TGTGCCAGCAGGAGGGTCCAAGGGGGAAGCGGGCTCCTTGGCACAGATACGCAGTATTTT
cdr3_aa: CASRRVQGGSGLLGTDTQYF